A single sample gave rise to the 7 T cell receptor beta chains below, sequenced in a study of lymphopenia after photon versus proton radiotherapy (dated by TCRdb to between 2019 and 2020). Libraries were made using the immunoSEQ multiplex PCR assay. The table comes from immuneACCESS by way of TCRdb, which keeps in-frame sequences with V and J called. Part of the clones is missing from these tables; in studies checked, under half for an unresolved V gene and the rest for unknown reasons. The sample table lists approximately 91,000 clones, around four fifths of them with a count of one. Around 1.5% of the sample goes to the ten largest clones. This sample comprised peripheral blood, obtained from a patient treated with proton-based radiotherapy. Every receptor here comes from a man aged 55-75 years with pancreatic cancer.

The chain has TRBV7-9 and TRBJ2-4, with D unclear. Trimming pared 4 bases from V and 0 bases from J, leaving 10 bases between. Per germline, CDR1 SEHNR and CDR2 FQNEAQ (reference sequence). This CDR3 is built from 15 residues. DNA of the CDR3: TGTGCCAGCAGCTCAGGAGCCTTAGCCAAAAACATTCAGTACTTC. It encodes CASSSGALAKNIQYF.

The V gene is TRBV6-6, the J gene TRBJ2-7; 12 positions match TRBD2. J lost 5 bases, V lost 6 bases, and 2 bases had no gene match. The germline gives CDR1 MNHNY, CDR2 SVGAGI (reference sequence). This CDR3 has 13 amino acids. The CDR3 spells CASRRLAGDEQYF. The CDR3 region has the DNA TGTGCCAGCAGGCGACTAGCGGGAGACGAGCAGTACTTC.

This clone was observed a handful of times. The CDR3 region is CAGSRGYGYTF. The CDR3 coding sequence is TGTGCCGGAAGTCGGGGATATGGCTACACCTTC. The chain links TRBV30 to TRBJ1-2; D unresolved. The V end lost 8 bases, the J end lost 5 bases, and 12 bases lay between the germline ends. This CDR3 contains 11 residues. Germline CDR1 and CDR2: GTSNPN and SVGIG (reference sequence).

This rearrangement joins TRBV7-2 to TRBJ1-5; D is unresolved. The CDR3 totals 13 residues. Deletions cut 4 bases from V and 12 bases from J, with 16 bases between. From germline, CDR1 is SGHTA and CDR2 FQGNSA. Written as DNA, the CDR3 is TGTGCCAGCAGCTCCCCGCCATCAGGAATCCAGCATTTT. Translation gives CASSSPPSGIQHF.

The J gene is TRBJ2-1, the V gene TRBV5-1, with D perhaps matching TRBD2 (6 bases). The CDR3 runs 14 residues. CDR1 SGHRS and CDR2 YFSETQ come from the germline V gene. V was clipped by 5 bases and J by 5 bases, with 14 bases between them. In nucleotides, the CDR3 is TGCGCCAGCAGACCTGGGGTAGCGGACAATGAGCAGTTCTTC. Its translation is CASRPGVADNEQFF. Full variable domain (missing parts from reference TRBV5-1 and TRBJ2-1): KAGVTQTPRYLIKTRGQQVTLSCSPISGHRSVSWYQQTPGQGLQFLFEYFSETQRNKGNFPGRFSGRQFSNSRSEMNVSTLELGDSALYLCASRPGVADNEQFFGPGTRLTVL.

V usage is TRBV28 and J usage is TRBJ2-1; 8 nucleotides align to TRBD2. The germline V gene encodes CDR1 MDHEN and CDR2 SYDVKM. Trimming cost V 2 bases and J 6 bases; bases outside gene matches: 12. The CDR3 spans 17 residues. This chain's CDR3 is CASSLGYSGTRLNEQFF. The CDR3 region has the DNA TGTGCCAGCAGTTTAGGGTACTCCGGGACTAGACTCAATGAGCAGTTCTTC.

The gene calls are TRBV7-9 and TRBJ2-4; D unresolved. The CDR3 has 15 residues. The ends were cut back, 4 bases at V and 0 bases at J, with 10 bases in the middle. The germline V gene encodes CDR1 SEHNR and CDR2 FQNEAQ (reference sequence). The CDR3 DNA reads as TGTGCCAGCAGCTCCGGCGAAATAGCCAAAAACATTCAGTACTTC. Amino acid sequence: CASSSGEIAKNIQYF.